These T cell receptor beta chains were read from a single sample in a study of blood T cell repertoires in COVID-19. TCRdb's table, derived via immunoSEQ multiplex PCR, lists solely in-frame clones and lacks some. The sample includes some 150,000 clones, about nine tenths of them seen just once. Material for sequencing was peripheral blood. The receptors here all came from a man aged 50-60 years who had recovered from COVID-19. The CDR3 runs from the conserved cysteine through the conserved F or W. Each record gives: clone size, V gene, J gene, D gene, CDR3 length, CDR3 DNA, CDR3 protein. D genes are given only for firm matches. Expanded clones are given a class, and other clones once, few, many or no size at all.

NA	TRBV18	TRBJ2-6	NA	16	TGTGCCAGCTCCGAACAGGGTGCGTCTGGGGCCAACGTCCTGACTTTC	CASSEQGASGANVLTF
once	TRBV4-3	TRBJ2-7	TRBD1	14	TGCGCCAGCAGCCTCGGACAGGGGTACTACGAGCAGTACTTC	CASSLGQGYYEQYF
once	TRBV19	TRBJ2-1	TRBD1	13	TGTGCCACCACGCAGGGGGCCTACAATGAGCAGTTCTTC	CATTQGAYNEQFF
NA	TRBV5-1	TRBJ1-2	NA	14	TGCGCCAGCAGCTTGCTTGGGGGCTTGTATGGCTACACCTTC	CASSLLGGLYGYTF
few	TRBV4-1	TRBJ1-2	NA	15	TGCGCCAGCAGCCCCAGACAGATAGCTAACTATGGCTACACCTTC	CASSPRQIANYGYTF
few	TRBV7-9	TRBJ1-1	TRBD1	17	TGTGCCAGCAGCCACGTCCCGGGACAGGGACCAAACACTGAAGCTTTCTTT	CASSHVPGQGPNTEAFF
once	TRBV25-1	TRBJ2-5	NA	13	TGTGCCAGCAGTTCGCGGAACCAAGAGACCCAGTACTTC	CASSSRNQETQYF
NA	TRBV4-3	TRBJ2-6	NA	16	TGCGCCAGCAGCCAAGATTGGCTGTCTGGGGCCAACGTCCTGACTTTC	CASSQDWLSGANVLTF
NA	TRBV4-1	TRBJ2-7	NA	17	TGCGCCAGCAGCCAAGATTCTCGCAGGTATAATCCCTACGAGCAGTACTTC	CASSQDSRRYNPYEQYF
NA	TRBV7-2	TRBJ2-7	TRBD1	14	TGTGCCAGCGCAAAGGTCCAGGGGGCTGGTGAGCAGTACTTC	CASAKVQGAGEQYF
NA	TRBV5-1	TRBJ1-2	NA	14	TGCGCCAGCAGCTCACCGACACTTAACTATGGCTACACCTTC	CASSSPTLNYGYTF
NA	TRBV6-4	TRBJ2-7	TRBD1	18	TGTGCCAGCAGTGACTCGACGAGGAAGGACAGGTTCACCTACGAGCAGTACTTC	CASSDSTRKDRFTYEQYF
NA	TRBV4-3	TRBJ1-1	NA	15	TGCGCCAGCAGCCAAGAGCCCTTGGCAGGGACTGAAGCTTTCTTT	CASSQEPLAGTEAFF
NA	TRBV19	TRBJ2-6	TRBD1	17	TGTGCCAGTAGTGCCGGGACAGGGGCAGACGGGGCCAACGTCCTGACTTTC	CASSAGTGADGANVLTF
NA	TRBV9	TRBJ1-1	TRBD1	18	TGTGCCAGCAGCGTAGCTGGACAGGTGATCGACATGAACACTGAAGCTTTCTTT	CASSVAGQVIDMNTEAFF
NA	TRBV29-1	TRBJ1-5	NA	13	TGCAGCGTTAGCCCGGGGGGTGATCAGCCCCAGCATTTT	CSVSPGGDQPQHF
few	TRBV11-2	TRBJ1-1	NA	13	TGTGCCAGCAGCCCCGGGGGTGCGACTGAAGCTTTCTTT	CASSPGGATEAFF
NA	TRBV5-4	TRBJ2-5	TRBD1	14	TGTGCCAGCAGCTCCTCAGGGGGATCGGAGACCCAGTACTTC	CASSSSGGSETQYF
NA	TRBV7-9	TRBJ2-3	NA	18	TGTGCCAGCAGACCTCAACTGGGACGGGGGACGAGCACAGATACGCAGTATTTT	CASRPQLGRGTSTDTQYF
NA	TRBV7-2	TRBJ1-5	NA	15	TGTGCCAGCAGCAGTGAACAGGGTTTTAGTCAGCCCCAGCATTTT	CASSSEQGFSQPQHF
NA	TRBV15	TRBJ1-2	TRBD1	18	TGTGCCACCAGCACAAGTTCGGTGGGTAAGACAGGGCGCTATGGCTACACCTTC	CATSTSSVGKTGRYGYTF
few	TRBV11-3	TRBJ1-6	NA	12	TGTGCCAGCAGCTTAGCGGATTCACCCCTCCACTTT	CASSLADSPLHF
NA	TRBV2	TRBJ2-7	NA	13	TGTGCCAGTGCACAGGGTGTCACCTACGAGCAGTACTTC	CASAQGVTYEQYF
NA	TRBV12-5	TRBJ1-4	TRBD1	14	TGTGCTAGTGGGACGACAGGGGCAGGAGAAAAACTGTTTTTT	CASGTTGAGEKLFF
NA	TRBV10-1	TRBJ2-1	TRBD2	16	TGCGCCAGCAGTGAGGGGGCTAGCGGGGGTCCGGGTGAGCAGTTCTTC	CASSEGASGGPGEQFF
NA	TRBV7-7	TRBJ2-5	TRBD2	16	TGTGCTAGCAGCCGTCAGGGACTAGCGGGAGGCGAGACCCAGTACTTC	CASSRQGLAGGETQYF
NA	TRBV2	TRBJ2-3	TRBD2	15	TGTGCCAGCAAGGCGATGGTAGCGGGGACAGATACGCAGTATTTT	CASKAMVAGTDTQYF